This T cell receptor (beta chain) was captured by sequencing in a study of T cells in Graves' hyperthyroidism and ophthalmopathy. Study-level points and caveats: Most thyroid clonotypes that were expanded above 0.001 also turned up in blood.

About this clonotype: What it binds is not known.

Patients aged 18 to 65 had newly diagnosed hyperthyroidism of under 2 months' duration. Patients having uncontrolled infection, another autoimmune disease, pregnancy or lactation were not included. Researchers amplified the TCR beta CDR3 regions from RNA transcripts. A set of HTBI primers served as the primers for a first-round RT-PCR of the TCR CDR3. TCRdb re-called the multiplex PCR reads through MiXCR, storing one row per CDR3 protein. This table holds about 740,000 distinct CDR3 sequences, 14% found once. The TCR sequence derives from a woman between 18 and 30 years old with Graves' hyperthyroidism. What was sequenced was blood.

The CDR3 DNA sequence: TGTGCCTGGAACAGGGCTGGGGCCAACGTCCTGACTTTC. Protein product: CAWNRAGANVLTF. The chain combines TRBV30 with TRBJ2-6; TRBD1 is a possible D gene (6 bases). Trimming left V 4 bases short and J 2 bases short, with 6 bases between. CDR3 length: 13 amino acids. The germline V gene encodes CDR1 GTSNPN and CDR2 SVGIG (reference sequence). Together with reference TRBV30 and TRBJ2-6, the CDR3 gives the full variable domain: SQTIHQWPATLVQPVGSPLSLECTVEGTSNPNLYWYRQAAGRGLQLLFYSVGIGQISSEVPQNLSASRPQDRQFILSSKKLLLSDSGFYLCAWNRAGANVLTFGAGSRLTVL.